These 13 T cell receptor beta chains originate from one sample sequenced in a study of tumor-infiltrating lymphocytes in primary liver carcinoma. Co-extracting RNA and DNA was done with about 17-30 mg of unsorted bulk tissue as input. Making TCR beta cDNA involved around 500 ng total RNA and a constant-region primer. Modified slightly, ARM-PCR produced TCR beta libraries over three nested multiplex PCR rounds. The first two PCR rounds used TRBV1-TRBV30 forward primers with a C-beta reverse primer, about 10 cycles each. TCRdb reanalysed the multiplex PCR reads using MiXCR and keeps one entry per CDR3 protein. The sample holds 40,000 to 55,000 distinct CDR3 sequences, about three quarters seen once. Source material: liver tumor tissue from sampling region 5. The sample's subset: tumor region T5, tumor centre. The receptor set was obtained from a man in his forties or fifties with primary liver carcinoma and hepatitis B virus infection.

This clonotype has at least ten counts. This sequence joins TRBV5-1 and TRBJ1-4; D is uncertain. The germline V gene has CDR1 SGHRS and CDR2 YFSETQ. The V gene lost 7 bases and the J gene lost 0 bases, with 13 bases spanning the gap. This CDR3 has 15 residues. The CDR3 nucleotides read TGCGCCAGCTCCCAAAGCGGGACAACTAATGAAAAACTGTTTTTT. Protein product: CASSQSGTTNEKLFF. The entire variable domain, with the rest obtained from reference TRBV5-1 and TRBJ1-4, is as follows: KAGVTQTPRYLIKTRGQQVTLSCSPISGHRSVSWYQQTPGQGLQFLFEYFSETQRNKGNFPGRFSGRQFSNSRSEMNVSTLELGDSALYLCASSQSGTTNEKLFFGSGTQLSVL.

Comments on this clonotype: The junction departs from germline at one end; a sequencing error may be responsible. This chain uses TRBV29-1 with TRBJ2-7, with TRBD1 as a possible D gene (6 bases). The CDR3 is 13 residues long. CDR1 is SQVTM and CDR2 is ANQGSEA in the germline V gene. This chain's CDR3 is CNVEGDGSYEHYF. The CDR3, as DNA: TGCAACGTTGAGGGGGACGGCTCCTACGAGCACTACTTC.

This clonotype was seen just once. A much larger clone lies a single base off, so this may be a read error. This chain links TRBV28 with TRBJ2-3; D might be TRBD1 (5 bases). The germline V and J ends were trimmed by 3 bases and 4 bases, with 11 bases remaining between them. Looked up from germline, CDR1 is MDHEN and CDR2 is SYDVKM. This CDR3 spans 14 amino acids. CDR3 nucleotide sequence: TGTGCCAGCAGTTTGGTGGGGCCACCAGATACGCAGTATTTT. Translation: CASSLVGPPDTQYF.

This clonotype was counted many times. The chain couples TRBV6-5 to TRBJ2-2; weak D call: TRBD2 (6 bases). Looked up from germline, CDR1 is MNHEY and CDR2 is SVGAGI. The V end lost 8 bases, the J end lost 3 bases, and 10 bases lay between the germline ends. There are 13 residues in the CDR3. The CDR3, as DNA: TGTGCCAGCCTAAGGGAGGACACCGGGGAGCTGTTTTTT. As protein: CASLREDTGELFF.

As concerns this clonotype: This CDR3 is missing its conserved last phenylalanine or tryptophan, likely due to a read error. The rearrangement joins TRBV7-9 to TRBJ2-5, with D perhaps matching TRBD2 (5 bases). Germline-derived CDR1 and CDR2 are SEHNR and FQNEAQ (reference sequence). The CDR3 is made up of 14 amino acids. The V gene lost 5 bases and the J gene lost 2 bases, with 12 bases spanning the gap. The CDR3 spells CASSPRAGQETQYL. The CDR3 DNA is TGTGCCAGCAGCCCGAGGGCCGGTCAAGAGACCCAGTACCTC.

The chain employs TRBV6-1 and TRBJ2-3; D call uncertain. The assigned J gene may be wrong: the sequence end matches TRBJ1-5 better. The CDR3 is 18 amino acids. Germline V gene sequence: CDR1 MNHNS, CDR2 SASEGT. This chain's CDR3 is CASSEAASGPYSTDTQHF. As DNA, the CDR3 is TGTGCCAGCAGTGAAGCAGCTAGCGGGCCGTATAGCACAGATACACAGCATTTT.

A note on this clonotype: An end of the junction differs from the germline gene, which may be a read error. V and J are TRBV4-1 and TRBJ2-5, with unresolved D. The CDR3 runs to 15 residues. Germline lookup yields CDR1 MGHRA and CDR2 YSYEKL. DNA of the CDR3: TGCGCCAGCAGTCAAGAATTAGGCATGGGAGAGACCCAGTACTTC. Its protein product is CASSQELGMGETQYF.

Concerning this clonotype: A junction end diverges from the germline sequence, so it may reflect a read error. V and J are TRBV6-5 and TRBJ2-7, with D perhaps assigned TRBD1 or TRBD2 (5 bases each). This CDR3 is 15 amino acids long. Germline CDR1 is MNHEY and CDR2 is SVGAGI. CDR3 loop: CASCYDYRSPYEQYF. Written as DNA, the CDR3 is TGTGCCAGCTGTTACGACTACAGGAGCCCCTACGAGCAGTACTTC.

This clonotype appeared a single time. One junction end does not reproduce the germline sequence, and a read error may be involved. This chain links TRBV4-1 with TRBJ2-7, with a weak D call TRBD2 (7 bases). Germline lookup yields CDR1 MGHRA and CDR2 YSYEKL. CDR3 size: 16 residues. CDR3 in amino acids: CVSSQERGGSGYEQYF. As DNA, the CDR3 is TGCGTCAGCAGCCAAGAGAGGGGGGGAAGTGGCTACGAGCAGTACTTC.

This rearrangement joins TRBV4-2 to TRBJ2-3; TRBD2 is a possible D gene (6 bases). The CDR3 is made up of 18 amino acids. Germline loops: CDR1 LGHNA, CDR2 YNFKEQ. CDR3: CTGSQEPRPGVGLDTQYF. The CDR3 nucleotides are TGTACCGGCAGCCAAGAACCCCGCCCGGGAGTCGGTTTAGATACGCAGTATTTT.

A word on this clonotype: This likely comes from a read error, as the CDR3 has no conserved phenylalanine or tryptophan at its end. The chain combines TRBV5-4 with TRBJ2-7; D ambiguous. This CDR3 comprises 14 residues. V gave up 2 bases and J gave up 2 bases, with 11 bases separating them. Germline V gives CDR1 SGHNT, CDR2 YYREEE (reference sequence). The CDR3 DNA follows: TGTGCCAGCAGCTTAATGGAAACGGCCTACGAGCAGTACTCC. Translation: CASSLMETAYEQYS.

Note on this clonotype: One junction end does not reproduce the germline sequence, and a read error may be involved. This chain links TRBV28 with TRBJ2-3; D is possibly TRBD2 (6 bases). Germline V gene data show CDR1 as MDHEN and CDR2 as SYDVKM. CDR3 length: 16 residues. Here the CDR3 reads CASSTGLAASTDTRYF. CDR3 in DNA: TGTGCCAGCAGTACGGGATTAGCGGCCAGCACAGATACGCGGTATTTT. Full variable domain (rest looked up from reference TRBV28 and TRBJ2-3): DVKVTQSSRYLVKRTGEKVFLECVQDMDHENMFWYRQDPGLGLRLIYFSYDVKMKEKGDIPEGYSVSREKKERFSLILESASTNQTSMYLCASSTGLAASTDTRYFGPGTRLTVL.

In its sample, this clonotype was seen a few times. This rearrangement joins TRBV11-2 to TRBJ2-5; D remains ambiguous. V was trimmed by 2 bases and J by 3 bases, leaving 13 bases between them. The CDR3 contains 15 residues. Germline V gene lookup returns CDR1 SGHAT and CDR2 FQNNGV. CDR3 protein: CASSLFQTTKETQYF. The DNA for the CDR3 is TGTGCCAGCAGCTTATTTCAAACAACGAAAGAGACCCAGTACTTC. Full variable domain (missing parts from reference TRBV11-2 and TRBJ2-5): EAGVAQSPRYKIIEKRQSVAFWCNPISGHATLYWYQQILGQGPKLLIQFQNNGVVDDSQLPKDRFSAERLKGVDSTLKIQPAKLEDSAVYLCASSLFQTTKETQYFGPGTRLLVL.